This TCR beta chain was captured in a study of T cells in Graves' hyperthyroidism and ophthalmopathy. General study findings and limits: Also found in blood were most expanded thyroid clonotypes above 0.001.

Regarding this clonotype: Its specificity is unknown. A much larger clone lies one base from this, so it may be a read error.

The CDR3 regions of TCR beta were amplified from RNA transcripts. The study used the HTBI primer set for a first-round RT-PCR of the TCR CDR3. From the multiplex PCR reads, TCRdb called clonotypes with MiXCR, one entry per CDR3 protein. The top ten hold 40% of the sample, which has more than 300,000 distinct CDR3 sequences, about 18% seen once. The study based diagnoses on clinical symptoms, serum thyroxine and TRAb, thyroid ultrasound and orbital computed tomography. Germline V gene sequence: CDR1 ENHRY, CDR2 SYGVKD. CDR3 size: 14 residues. The gene calls are TRBV10-3 and TRBJ2-1, with TRBD2 as a possible D gene (6 bases). The J call is doubtful: the DNA matches TRBJ2-7 better. This clonotype originated in a man aged 18 to 30 with Graves' ophthalmopathy. Sequencing used blood. CDR3 in DNA: TGTGCCATCAGTGAGTCGGAGGGCTACAATGAGCAGTACTTC. The encoded protein is CAISESEGYNEQYF.